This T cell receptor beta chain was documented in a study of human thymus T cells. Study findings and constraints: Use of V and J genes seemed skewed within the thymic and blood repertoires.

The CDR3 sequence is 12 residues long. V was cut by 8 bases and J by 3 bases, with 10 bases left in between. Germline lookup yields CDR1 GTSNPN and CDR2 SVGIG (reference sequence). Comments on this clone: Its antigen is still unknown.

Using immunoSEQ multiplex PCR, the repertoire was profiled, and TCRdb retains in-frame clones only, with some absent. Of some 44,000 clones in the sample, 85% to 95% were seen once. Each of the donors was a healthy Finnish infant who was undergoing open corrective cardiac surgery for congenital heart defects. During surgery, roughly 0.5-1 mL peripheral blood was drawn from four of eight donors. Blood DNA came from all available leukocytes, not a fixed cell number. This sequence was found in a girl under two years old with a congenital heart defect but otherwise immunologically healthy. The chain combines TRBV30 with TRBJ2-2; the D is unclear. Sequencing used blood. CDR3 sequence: CAGTVYTGELFF. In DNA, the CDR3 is TGTGCCGGAACAGTATACACCGGGGAGCTGTTTTTT.